These 13 T cell receptor beta chains were sequenced from one sample in a study of T cells in Graves' hyperthyroidism and ophthalmopathy. RNA transcripts yielded amplified TCR beta CDR3 regions. A set of HTBI primers served as the primers for a first-round RT-PCR of the TCR CDR3. TCRdb re-analysed the multiplex PCR reads in MiXCR, keeping a single row per CDR3 protein. The table shows about 460,000 distinct CDR3 sequences, with less than 25% occurring only once. Sequenced: blood. These receptors all stem from an older woman with Graves' ophthalmopathy.

This clonotype was picked up many times. The genes are TRBV12-3 or TRBV12-4 and TRBJ1-1; TRBD1 aligns across 7 bases. There are 14 residues in the CDR3. After removal of 6 bases from V and 0 bases from J, the junction contained 4 bases not matched to a gene. The CDR3 nucleotides are TGTGCCAGCAGCACGACAGGGATGAACACTGAAGCTTTCTTT. Its translation is CASSTTGMNTEAFF.

V is TRBV18 and J is TRBJ2-5, with D possibly being TRBD1 (5 bases). The V end lost 5 bases, the J end lost 4 bases, and 8 bases lay between the germline ends. CDR1 KGHSH and CDR2 LQKENI come from the germline V gene. CDR3 length: 12 residues. The CDR3 protein is CASSGARETQYF. For the CDR3, the DNA is TGTGCCAGCTCAGGGGCGAGAGAGACCCAGTACTTC.

This clonotype appeared many times. The gene calls are TRBV10-3 and TRBJ1-2, with D possibly TRBD1 on 6 matching bases. Germline CDR1 reads ENHRY; CDR2 reads SYGVKD. There are 12 residues in the CDR3. The V end was cut by 11 bases, the J end by 3 bases, with 13 bases between. The CDR3 DNA reads TGTGCCGTGCTTGGGGGCGACTATGGCTACACCTTC. This translates into CAVLGGDYGYTF.

This clonotype was seen only once. This chain connects TRBV12-3 or TRBV12-4 to TRBJ1-6; possibly TRBD1 for D (6 bases). V was clipped by 6 bases and J by 9 bases, with 15 bases between them. The length of the CDR3 is 14 residues. The CDR3 DNA is TGTGCCAGCAGAGATAACAGGGACGGTTCACCCCTCCACTTT. This encodes CASRDNRDGSPLHF.

This clonotype was observed at least ten times. The chain recombines TRBV6-1 with TRBJ2-7; D might be TRBD1 or TRBD2, each matching 6 bases. The V gene's germline CDR1 is MNHNS and CDR2 SASEGT. V gave up 6 bases and J gave up 0 bases, with 15 bases separating them. The CDR3 totals 15 residues. Here the CDR3 DNA reads TGTGCCAGCAGGGAACAGGGAGGACTCTCCTACGAGCAGTACTTC. Its protein product is CASREQGGLSYEQYF.

On this clonotype: Being one base from a much bigger clone, this may be a read error. The V call is TRBV6-1, the J call TRBJ2-1; TRBD1 is a possible D gene (5 bases). Per the germline V gene, CDR1 is MNHNS and CDR2 is SASEGT. Trimming stripped 2 bases from V and 1 base from J, with 12 bases between. CDR3 length equals 16 residues. In DNA, the CDR3 is TGTGCCAGCAGTGAATGGGGCAGGGCGTCCTACAATGAGCAGTTCTTC. This gives the protein CASSEWGRASYNEQFF.

The chain carries TRBV18 and TRBJ2-3; D is unresolved. Trimming shortened V by 0 bases and J by 0 bases, and 10 bases separated the two germline ends. The CDR3 totals 16 residues. CDR1 and CDR2 (germline): KGHSH, LQKENI. CDR3 nucleotides: TGTGCCAGCTCACCACCGAGCTTAACTAGCACAGATACGCAGTATTTT. This encodes CASSPPSLTSTDTQYF.

The chain recombines TRBV18 with TRBJ1-1; D gene uncertain. The germline V and J ends were trimmed by 2 bases and 4 bases, with 11 bases remaining between them. From germline, CDR1 is KGHSH and CDR2 LQKENI. The CDR3 covers 14 residues. In DNA form, the CDR3 reads TGTGCCAGCTCACCATTATCAGAAATCACTGAAGCTTTCTTT. It specifies CASSPLSEITEAFF.

The rearrangement uses TRBV3-1 and TRBJ2-7; a possible D gene is TRBD1 (6 bases). Germline V CDR1 and CDR2: LGHDT, YNNKEL (reference sequence). The ends were cut back, 4 bases at V and 1 base at J, with 14 bases in the middle. This CDR3 spans 15 amino acids. The CDR3 loop reads CASSPKQGRSYEQYF. The CDR3 DNA reads TGTGCCAGCAGCCCTAAACAGGGAAGGTCCTACGAGCAGTACTTC.

The J gene is TRBJ1-2, the V gene TRBV19; D gene unclear. The ends were cut back, 5 bases at V and 2 bases at J, with 12 bases in the middle. The CDR3 extends over 14 amino acids. CDR1 is LNHDA, CDR2 SQIVND, per germline (reference sequence). CDR3 DNA sequence: TGTGCCAGTAGTTTCCTGACCCCGAACTATGGCTACACCTTC. As protein: CASSFLTPNYGYTF.

This clonotype appeared a few times. V is TRBV5-1 and J is TRBJ2-1; no clear D. The germline CDR1 and CDR2 sequences are SGHRS and YFSETQ. The CDR3 has 13 amino acids. Trimming shortened V by 1 base and J by 5 bases, and 7 bases separated the two germline ends. DNA of the CDR3: TGCGCCAGCAGCTTGTTACTCAACAATGAGCAGTTCTTC. Protein: CASSLLLNNEQFF.

Ten or more counts support this clonotype. For the CDR3, the DNA is TGTGCCAGCAGTTACTCTGCCAGGACTTACTCTGGCTACACCTTC. This encodes CASSYSARTYSGYTF. The chain links TRBV6-5 to TRBJ1-2; D is unresolved. CDR1 is MNHEY and CDR2 is SVGAGI in the germline V gene. The CDR3 sequence is 15 residues long. Deletions cut 0 bases from V and 7 bases from J, with 15 bases between.

In its sample, this clonotype was seen a few times. V is TRBV15 and J is TRBJ1-1; TRBD1 might be the D (6 bases). The V gene lost 7 bases and the J gene lost 1 base, with 19 bases spanning the gap. This CDR3 is built from 16 residues. Germline assignment: CDR1 LNHNV and CDR2 YYDKDF (reference sequence). CDR3 DNA: TGTGCCACCACCCCAAGACCCAGGGGAACGAACACTGAAGCTTTCTTT. It is translated as CATTPRPRGTNTEAFF.